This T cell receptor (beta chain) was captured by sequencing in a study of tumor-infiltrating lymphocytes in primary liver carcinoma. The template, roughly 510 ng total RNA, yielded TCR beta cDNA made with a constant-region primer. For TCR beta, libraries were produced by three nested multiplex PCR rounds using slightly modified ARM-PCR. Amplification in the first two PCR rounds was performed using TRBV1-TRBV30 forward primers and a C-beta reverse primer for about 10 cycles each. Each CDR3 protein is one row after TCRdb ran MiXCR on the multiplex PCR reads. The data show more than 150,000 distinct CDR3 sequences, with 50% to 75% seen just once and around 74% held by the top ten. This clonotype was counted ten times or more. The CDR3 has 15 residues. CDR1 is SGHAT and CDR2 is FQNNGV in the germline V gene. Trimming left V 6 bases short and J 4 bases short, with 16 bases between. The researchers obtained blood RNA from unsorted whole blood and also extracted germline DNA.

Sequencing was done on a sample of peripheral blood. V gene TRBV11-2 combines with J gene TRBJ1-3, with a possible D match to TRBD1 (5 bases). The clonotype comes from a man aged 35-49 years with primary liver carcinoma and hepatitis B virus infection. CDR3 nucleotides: TGTGCCAGCAGATCCAGACCAGGGAAAGGAAACACCATATATTTT. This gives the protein CASRSRPGKGNTIYF.